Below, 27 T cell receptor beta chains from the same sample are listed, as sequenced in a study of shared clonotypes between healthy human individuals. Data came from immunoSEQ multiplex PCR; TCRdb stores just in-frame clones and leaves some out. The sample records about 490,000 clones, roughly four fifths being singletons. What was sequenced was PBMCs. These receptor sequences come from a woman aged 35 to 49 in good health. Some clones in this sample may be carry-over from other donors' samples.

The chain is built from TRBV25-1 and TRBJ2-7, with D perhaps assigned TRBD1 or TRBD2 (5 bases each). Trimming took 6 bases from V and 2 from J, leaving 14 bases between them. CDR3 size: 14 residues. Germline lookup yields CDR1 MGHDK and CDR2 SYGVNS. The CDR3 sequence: CASRAGTVAYEQYF. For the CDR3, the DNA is TGTGCCAGCAGAGCCGGGACCGTTGCCTACGAGCAGTACTTC.

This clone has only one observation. CDR3 DNA sequence: TGCAGCGTGACAGCGAACACTGAAGCTTTCTTT. Translated, it gives CSVTANTEAFF. The chain combines TRBV29-1 with TRBJ1-1; D perhaps matches TRBD1 (5 bases). The CDR3 contains 11 residues. Trimming left V 6 bases short and J 1 base short, with 6 bases between. In germline, CDR1 is SQVTM, CDR2 ANQGSEA.

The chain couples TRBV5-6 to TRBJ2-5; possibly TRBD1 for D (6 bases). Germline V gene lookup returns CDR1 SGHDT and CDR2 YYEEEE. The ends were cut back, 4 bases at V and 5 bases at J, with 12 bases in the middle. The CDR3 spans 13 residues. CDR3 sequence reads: CASSTGQRETQYF. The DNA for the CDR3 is TGTGCCAGCAGCACCGGACAGAGGGAGACCCAGTACTTC.

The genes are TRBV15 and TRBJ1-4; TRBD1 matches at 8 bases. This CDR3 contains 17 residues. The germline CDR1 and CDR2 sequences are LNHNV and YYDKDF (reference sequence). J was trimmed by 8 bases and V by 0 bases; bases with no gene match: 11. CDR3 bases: TGTGCCACCAGCAGAGATTACGGGGGAGGACAGGGAGAAAAACTGTTTTTT. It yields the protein CATSRDYGGGQGEKLFF.

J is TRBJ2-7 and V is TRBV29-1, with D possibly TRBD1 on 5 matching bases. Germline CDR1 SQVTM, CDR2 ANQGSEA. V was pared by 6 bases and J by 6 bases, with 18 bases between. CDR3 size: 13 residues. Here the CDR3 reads CSVVGVSGVEQYF. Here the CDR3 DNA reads TGCAGCGTCGTAGGGGTATCCGGAGTCGAGCAGTACTTC.

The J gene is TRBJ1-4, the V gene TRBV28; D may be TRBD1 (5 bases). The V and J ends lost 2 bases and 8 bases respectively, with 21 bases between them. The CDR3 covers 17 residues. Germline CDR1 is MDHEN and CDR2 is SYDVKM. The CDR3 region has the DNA TGTGCCAGCAGTTTAAGTGTTGGAGGGACGGGGGGAGAAAAACTGTTTTTT. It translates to CASSLSVGGTGGEKLFF.

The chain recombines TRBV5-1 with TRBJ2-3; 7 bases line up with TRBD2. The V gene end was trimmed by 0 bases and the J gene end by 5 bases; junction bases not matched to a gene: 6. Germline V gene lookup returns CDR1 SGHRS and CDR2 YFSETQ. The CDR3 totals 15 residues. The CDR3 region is CASSLEGGSGDTQYF. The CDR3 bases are TGCGCCAGCAGCTTGGAGGGCGGGAGCGGAGATACGCAGTATTTT.

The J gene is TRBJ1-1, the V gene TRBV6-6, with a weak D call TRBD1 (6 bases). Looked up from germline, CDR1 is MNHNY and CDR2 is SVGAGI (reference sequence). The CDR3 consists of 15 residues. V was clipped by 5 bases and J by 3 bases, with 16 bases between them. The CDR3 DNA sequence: TGTGCCAGCAGTCCCTACAGGGTGGTGGACACTGAAGCTTTCTTT. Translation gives CASSPYRVVDTEAFF.

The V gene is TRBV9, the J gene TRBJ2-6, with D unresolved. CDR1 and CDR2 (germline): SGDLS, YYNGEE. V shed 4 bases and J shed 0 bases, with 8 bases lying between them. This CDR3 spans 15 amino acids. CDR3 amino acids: CASSLVGSGANVLTF. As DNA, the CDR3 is TGTGCCAGCAGCCTCGTGGGCTCTGGGGCCAACGTCCTGACTTTC. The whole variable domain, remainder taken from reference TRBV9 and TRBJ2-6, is DSGVTQTPKHLITATGQRVTLRCSPRSGDLSVYWYQQSLDQGLQFLIQYYNGEERAKGNILERFSAQQFPDLHSELNLSSLELGDSALYFCASSLVGSGANVLTFGAGSRLTVL.

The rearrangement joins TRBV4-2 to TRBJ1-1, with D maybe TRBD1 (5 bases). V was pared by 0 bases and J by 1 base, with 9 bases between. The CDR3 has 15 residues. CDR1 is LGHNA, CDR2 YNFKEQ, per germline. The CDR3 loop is CASSQDRGGNTEAFF. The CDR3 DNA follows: TGTGCCAGCAGCCAAGATCGGGGGGGGAACACTGAAGCTTTCTTT.

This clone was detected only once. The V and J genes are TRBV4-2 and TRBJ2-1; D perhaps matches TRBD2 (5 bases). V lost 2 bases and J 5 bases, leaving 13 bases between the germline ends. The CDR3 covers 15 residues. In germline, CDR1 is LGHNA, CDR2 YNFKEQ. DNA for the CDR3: TGTGCCAGCAGCCAACTCACTAGTACCCACAATGAGCAGTTCTTC. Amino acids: CASSQLTSTHNEQFF.

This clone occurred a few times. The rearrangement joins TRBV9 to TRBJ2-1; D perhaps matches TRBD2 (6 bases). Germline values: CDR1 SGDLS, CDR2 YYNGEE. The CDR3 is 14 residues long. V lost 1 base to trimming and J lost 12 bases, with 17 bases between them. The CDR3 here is CASSVSSEGWGQFF. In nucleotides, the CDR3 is TGTGCCAGCAGCGTATCTAGCGAGGGCTGGGGGCAGTTCTTC.

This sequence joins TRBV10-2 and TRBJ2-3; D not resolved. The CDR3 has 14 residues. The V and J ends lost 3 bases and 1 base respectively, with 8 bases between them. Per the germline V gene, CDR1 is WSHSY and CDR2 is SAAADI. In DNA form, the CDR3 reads TGCGCCAGCAGTGACACCCGCCGCACAGATACGCAGTATTTT. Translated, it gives CASSDTRRTDTQYF.

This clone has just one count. As DNA, the CDR3 is TGTGCCAGCAGCAGAAACAAGCAGGGAGAGACCCAGTACTTC. This translates into CASSRNKQGETQYF. The chain joins TRBV4-2 to TRBJ2-5; tentatively, D is TRBD1 (5 bases). Deletions cut 5 bases from V and 4 bases from J, with 14 bases between. Germline lookup yields CDR1 LGHNA and CDR2 YNFKEQ. The CDR3 totals 14 residues.

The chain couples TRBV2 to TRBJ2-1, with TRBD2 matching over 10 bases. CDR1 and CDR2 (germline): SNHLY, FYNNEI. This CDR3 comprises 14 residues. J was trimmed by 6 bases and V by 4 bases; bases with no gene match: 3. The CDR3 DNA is TGTGCCAGCAGTGGCCTAGCGGGAGTCAATGAGCAGTTCTTC. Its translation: CASSGLAGVNEQFF.

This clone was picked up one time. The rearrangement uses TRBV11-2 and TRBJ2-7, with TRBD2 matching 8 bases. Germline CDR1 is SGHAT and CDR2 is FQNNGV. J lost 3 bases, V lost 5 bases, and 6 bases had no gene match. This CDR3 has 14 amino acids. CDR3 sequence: CASSSGLADYEQYF. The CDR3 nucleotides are TGTGCCAGCAGCAGTGGACTAGCTGACTACGAGCAGTACTTC.

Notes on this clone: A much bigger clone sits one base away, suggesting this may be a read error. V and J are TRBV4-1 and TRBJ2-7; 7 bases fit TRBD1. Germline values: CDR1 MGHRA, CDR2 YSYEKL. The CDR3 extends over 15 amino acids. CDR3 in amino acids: CAGSQGLTGPYEQYF. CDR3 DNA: TGCGCCGGCAGCCAAGGGTTGACAGGGCCGTACGAGCAGTACTTC.

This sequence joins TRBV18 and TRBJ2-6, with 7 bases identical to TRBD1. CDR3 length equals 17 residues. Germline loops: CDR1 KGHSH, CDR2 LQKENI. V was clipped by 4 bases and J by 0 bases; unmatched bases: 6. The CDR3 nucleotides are TGTGCCAGCTCACGTGGACAGGCTAACTCTGGGGCCAACGTCCTGACTTTC. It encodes CASSRGQANSGANVLTF.

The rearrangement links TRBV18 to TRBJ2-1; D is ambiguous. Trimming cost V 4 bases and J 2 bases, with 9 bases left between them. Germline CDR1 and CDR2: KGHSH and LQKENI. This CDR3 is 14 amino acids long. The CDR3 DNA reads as TGTGCCAGCTCACGCAGAGCAACCTACAATGAGCAGTTCTTC. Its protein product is CASSRRATYNEQFF.

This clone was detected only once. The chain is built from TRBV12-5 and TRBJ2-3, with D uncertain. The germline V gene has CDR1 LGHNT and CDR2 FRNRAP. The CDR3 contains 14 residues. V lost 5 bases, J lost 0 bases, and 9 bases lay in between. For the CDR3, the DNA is TGTGCTAGTGGTCCCTACGGAAGCACAGATACGCAGTATTTT. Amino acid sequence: CASGPYGSTDTQYF.

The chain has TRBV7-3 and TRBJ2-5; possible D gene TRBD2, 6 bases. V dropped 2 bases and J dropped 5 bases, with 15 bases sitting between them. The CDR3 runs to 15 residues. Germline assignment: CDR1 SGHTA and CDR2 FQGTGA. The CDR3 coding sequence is TGTGCCAGCAGCTTATCTCAGGCGGGATGGGAGACCCAGTACTTC. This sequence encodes CASSLSQAGWETQYF.

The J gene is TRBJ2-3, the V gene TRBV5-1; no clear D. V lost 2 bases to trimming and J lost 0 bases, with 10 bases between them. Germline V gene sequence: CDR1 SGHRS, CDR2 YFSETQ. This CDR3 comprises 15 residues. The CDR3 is CASSFGNPSTDTQYF. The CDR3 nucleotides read TGCGCCAGCAGCTTTGGAAACCCTAGCACAGATACGCAGTATTTT.

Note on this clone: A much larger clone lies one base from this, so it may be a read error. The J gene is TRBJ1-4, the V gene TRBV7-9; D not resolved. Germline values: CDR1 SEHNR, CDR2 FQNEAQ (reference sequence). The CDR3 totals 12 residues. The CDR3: CASSALEGRLVF. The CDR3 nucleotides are TGTGCCAGCAGCGCCTTGGAAGGGAGACTGGTTTTT.

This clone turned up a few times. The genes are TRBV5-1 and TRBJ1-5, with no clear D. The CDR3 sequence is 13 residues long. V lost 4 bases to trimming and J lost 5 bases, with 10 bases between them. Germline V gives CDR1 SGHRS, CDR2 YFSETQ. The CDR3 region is CASSPYWDQPQHF. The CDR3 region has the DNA TGCGCCAGCAGCCCGTATTGGGATCAGCCCCAGCATTTT.

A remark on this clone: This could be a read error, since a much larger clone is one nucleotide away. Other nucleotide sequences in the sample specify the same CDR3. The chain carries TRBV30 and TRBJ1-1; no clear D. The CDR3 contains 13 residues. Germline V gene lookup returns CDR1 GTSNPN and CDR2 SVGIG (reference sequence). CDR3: CAWTAGRNTEAFF. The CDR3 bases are TGTGCCTGGACAGCTGGTAGGAACACTGAGGCTTTCTTT.

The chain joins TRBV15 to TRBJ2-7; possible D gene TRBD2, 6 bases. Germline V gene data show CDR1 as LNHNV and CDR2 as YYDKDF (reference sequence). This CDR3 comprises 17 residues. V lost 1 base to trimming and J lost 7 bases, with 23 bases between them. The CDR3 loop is CATSRAYGSRRTGEQYF. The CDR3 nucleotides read TGTGCCACCAGCAGAGCCTACGGGAGTAGGAGGACGGGAGAGCAGTACTTC.

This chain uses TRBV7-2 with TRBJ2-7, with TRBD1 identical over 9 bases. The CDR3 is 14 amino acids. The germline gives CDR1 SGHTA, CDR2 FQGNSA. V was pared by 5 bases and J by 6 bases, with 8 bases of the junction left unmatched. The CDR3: CASSPQGASGEQYF. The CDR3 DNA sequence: TGTGCCAGCAGCCCACAGGGGGCGTCTGGCGAGCAGTACTTC.